Each of the 19 T cell receptor beta chains below was sequenced from the same sample in a study of response to subunit inactivated influenza vaccine. TCRdb reanalysed the RT-PCR reads using MiXCR and keeps one entry per CDR3 protein. The sample carries some 640,000 distinct CDR3 sequences, more than 11% recorded once. Sequencing used PBMCs from blood, obtained around 15 days before vaccination. These receptors were taken from a middle-aged man who received an inactivated influenza vaccine.

CDR3 in DNA: TGTGCCAGCAGCCCCCGGACTAGCGGGAGAGGAGATACGCAGTATTTT. Translation: CASSPRTSGRGDTQYF. V and J are TRBV9 and TRBJ2-3; TRBD2 agrees at 13 bases. The CDR3 contains 16 residues. V dropped 4 bases and J dropped 5; count of bases not matched to a gene: 7. CDR1 is SGDLS and CDR2 is YYNGEE in the germline V gene. Full variable domain (rest looked up from reference TRBV9 and TRBJ2-3): DSGVTQTPKHLITATGQRVTLRCSPRSGDLSVYWYQQSLDQGLQFLIQYYNGEERAKGNILERFSAQQFPDLHSELNLSSLELGDSALYFCASSPRTSGRGDTQYFGPGTRLTVL.

V and J are TRBV6-1 and TRBJ2-7; 9 bases align to TRBD1. The junction had 4 bases not matched to a gene; V was cut back by 2 bases and J by 2 bases. CDR1 MNHNS and CDR2 SASEGT come from the germline V gene. This CDR3 is 15 amino acids long. The CDR3 here is CASSERTGVPYEQYF. As DNA, the CDR3 is TGTGCCAGCAGTGAAAGGACAGGGGTGCCCTACGAGCAGTACTTC.

This clonotype was found many times. This rearrangement joins TRBV6-1 to TRBJ1-5; D gene unclear. The CDR3 covers 16 residues. V lost 2 bases, J lost 0 bases, and 11 bases lay in between. CDR1 MNHNS and CDR2 SASEGT come from the germline V gene. CDR3 DNA: TGTGCCAGCAGTGAACGGGGATCATATAGCAATCAGCCCCAGCATTTT. Translated, it gives CASSERGSYSNQPQHF.

The V call is TRBV5-5, the J call TRBJ2-1; 7 bases fit TRBD1. With V trimmed by 2 bases and J by 8 bases, 7 bases remained unmatched. CDR1 and CDR2 from the germline V gene are SGHKS and YYEKEE (reference sequence). The CDR3 has 14 residues. CDR3 loop: CASSFAGGSYEQFF. CDR3 nucleotides: TGTGCCAGCAGCTTCGCAGGGGGATCTTATGAGCAGTTCTTC.

Only a few counts were recorded for this clonotype. This chain joins TRBV4-2 and TRBJ2-2; D is undetermined. V lost 4 bases and J lost 3, with 12 bases in between. CDR1 and CDR2 from the germline V gene are LGHNA and YNFKEQ. This CDR3 is built from 15 residues. The chain's CDR3 is CASSPLLWDTGELFF. Here the CDR3 DNA reads TGTGCCAGCAGCCCCCTTTTGTGGGACACCGGGGAGCTGTTTTTT.

CDR3 bases: TGCAGTGCTAGAGAGGGGTATAATTATCAGCCCCAGCATTTT. Protein sequence: CSAREGYNYQPQHF. J is TRBJ1-5 and V is TRBV20-1, with D unclear. Germline values: CDR1 DFQATT, CDR2 SNEGSKA (reference sequence). The CDR3 has 14 residues. With 0 bases removed from V and 5 bases from J, the gap between germline ends came to 11 bases.

The chain carries TRBV4-2 and TRBJ1-2; the match to TRBD1 covers 7 bases. The ends lost 4 bases at V and 2 bases at J; junction bases unmatched: 7. This CDR3 has 15 amino acids. Germline V CDR1 and CDR2: LGHNA, YNFKEQ. CDR3 amino acids: CASSRMGQFNYGYTF. DNA of the CDR3: TGTGCCAGCAGCCGAATGGGACAGTTCAACTATGGCTACACCTTC.

This clonotype was observed a few times. V and J are TRBV6-2 or TRBV6-3 and TRBJ2-2; D is possibly TRBD1 or TRBD2 (5 bases each). In germline, CDR1 is MNHEY, CDR2 SVGEGT. V lost 5 bases and J 6 bases, leaving 10 bases between the germline ends. The CDR3 consists of 13 residues. CDR3: CASSNRGPGELFF. DNA for the CDR3: TGTGCCAGCAGTAATAGGGGACCCGGGGAGCTGTTTTTT.

The rearrangement uses TRBV28 and TRBJ2-1; possibly TRBD2 for D (5 bases). The CDR3 length is 14 residues. V lost 7 bases and J 6 bases, leaving 16 bases between the germline ends. Germline lookup yields CDR1 MDHEN and CDR2 SYDVKM. The CDR3, as DNA: TGTGCCAGCACCATGAGGGCGTTGGTCAATGAGCAGTTCTTC. Protein: CASTMRALVNEQFF.

This chain uses TRBV15 with TRBJ2-3; the match to TRBD1 covers 9 bases. CDR1 is LNHNV and CDR2 is YYDKDF in the germline V gene (reference sequence). V trimming: 4 bases; J trimming: 0 bases; junction bases outside the gene matches: 11. The CDR3 length is 18 residues. The CDR3 loop reads CATSKDWSQGASTDTQYF. The DNA for the CDR3 is TGTGCCACCAGCAAAGATTGGTCACAGGGGGCGAGCACAGATACGCAGTATTTT.

This clonotype was counted between two and nine times. V is TRBV10-3 and J is TRBJ2-3; the match to TRBD2 covers 9 bases. J was trimmed by 3 bases and V by 4 bases; bases with no gene match: 5. Germline V CDR1 and CDR2: ENHRY, SYGVKD. The CDR3 is 15 residues long. In DNA, the CDR3 is TGTGCCATCAGTGGGGCTAGCGGGAAGACAGATACGCAGTATTTT. It translates to CAISGASGKTDTQYF.

In its sample, this clonotype was seen a few times. V is TRBV5-1 and J is TRBJ2-7, with D possibly being TRBD2 (5 bases). Looked up from germline, CDR1 is SGHRS and CDR2 is YFSETQ. Trimming shortened V by 0 bases and J by 6 bases, and 10 bases separated the two germline ends. This CDR3 comprises 13 residues. CDR3 in DNA: TGCGCCAGCAGCTTGGAGGGAGATTTCGAGCAGTACTTC. This sequence encodes CASSLEGDFEQYF. Full variable domain (remainder filled in from reference TRBV5-1 and TRBJ2-7): KAGVTQTPRYLIKTRGQQVTLSCSPISGHRSVSWYQQTPGQGLQFLFEYFSETQRNKGNFPGRFSGRQFSNSRSEMNVSTLELGDSALYLCASSLEGDFEQYFGPGTRLTVT.

This clonotype was observed many times. The chain uses TRBV28 and TRBJ2-2, with no clear D. The V end was cut by 4 bases, the J end by 5 bases, with 5 bases between. The germline V gene encodes CDR1 MDHEN and CDR2 SYDVKM. CDR3 length equals 12 residues. The CDR3 DNA reads as TGTGCCAGCAGTTATGAAACCGGGGAGCTGTTTTTT. Translated, it gives CASSYETGELFF.

The sample holds one count of this clonotype. The chain couples TRBV2 to TRBJ2-4; weak D call: TRBD2 (5 bases). The CDR3 has 12 amino acids. The germline CDR1 and CDR2 sequences are SNHLY and FYNNEI. Trimming took off 4 bases at V and 8 bases at J, with 9 bases between the two ends. The DNA of the CDR3 is TGTGCCAGCAGTGTTCGGGAACACATTCAGTACTTC. Translation gives CASSVREHIQYF. The variable domain in full, completed from reference TRBV2 and TRBJ2-4, reads EPEVTQTPSHQVTQMGQEVILRCVPISNHLYFYWYRQILGQKVEFLVSFYNNEISEKSEIFDDQFSVERPDGSNFTLKIRSTKLEDSAMYFCASSVREHIQYFGAGTRLSVL.

This clonotype was recorded many times. J is TRBJ1-1 and V is TRBV7-9, with D unclear. The CDR3 contains 14 residues. With 1 base removed from V and 0 bases from J, the gap between germline ends came to 6 bases. Germline V CDR1 and CDR2: SEHNR, FQNEAQ (reference sequence). The CDR3 spells CASSLDGVNTEAFF. The CDR3 DNA reads TGTGCCAGCAGCTTAGACGGGGTGAACACTGAAGCTTTCTTT.

J is TRBJ2-2 and V is TRBV12-3 or TRBV12-4, with a possible D match to TRBD2 (7 bases). The ends were cut back, 0 bases at V and 6 bases at J, with 11 bases in the middle. The CDR3 has 15 residues. The CDR3 DNA follows: TGTGCCAGCAGTTTAGCGGGGGGGCCCTCCGGGGAGCTGTTTTTT. This sequence encodes CASSLAGGPSGELFF.

This clonotype was found many times. CDR3 in amino acids: CSAQTRDSYYGYTF. The CDR3 DNA sequence: TGCAGTGCTCAGACCCGGGACAGCTACTATGGCTACACCTTC. The rearrangement links TRBV20-1 to TRBJ1-2; 7 bases line up with TRBD1. V lost 5 bases and J lost 3; bases outside the gene matches: 9. The length of the CDR3 is 14 residues. Germline CDR1 and CDR2: DFQATT and SNEGSKA (reference sequence).

This sequence joins TRBV10-3 and TRBJ2-3; 10 bases are a match to TRBD2. The CDR3 has 15 residues. Looked up from germline, CDR1 is ENHRY and CDR2 is SYGVKD. The V and J ends lost 6 bases and 12 bases, in that order; junction bases with no gene match: 15. The CDR3 spells CAIRGASGSLDLQYF. In DNA form, the CDR3 reads TGTGCCATCAGAGGGGCTAGCGGGAGTTTGGATCTACAGTATTTT.

This clonotype was counted many times. The chain has TRBV12-3 or TRBV12-4 and TRBJ2-1, with a weak D call TRBD2 (6 bases). Trimming stripped 6 bases from V and 4 bases from J, with 16 bases between. The CDR3 has 15 amino acids. In nucleotides, the CDR3 is TGTGCCAGCAGCCCCCGGGACTCTACTTACAATGAGCAGTTCTTC. It encodes CASSPRDSTYNEQFF.